This T cell receptor beta chain was found in a study of cytomegalovirus exposure and HLA in healthy donors (dated by TCRdb to 2016 to 2017). A note on the overall study: According to an earlier analysis of several hundred of the donors, 150 million to 200 million T cells yielded 100 million or so unique TCR beta sequences and around 300 Gb of sequence data. The study profiled the T cell repertoires of 666 subjects by immunosequencing and related them to cytomegalovirus serostatus. To study patterns of TCR occurrence, a later analysis re-analyzed previously published TCR beta repertoires from around 700 donors and added high-resolution HLA genotyping. The study was designed to test whether signatures of past pathogen exposure could be identified by cataloging public T cell receptors. The genetic ancestry cluster associated with self-reported Caucasian donors included 80% to 90% of the approximately 410 genotyped donors. On average, approximately 250,000 unique TCR beta nucleotide sequences were sequenced per donor among more than 350 genotyped donors of the cohort, with around 19% of those sequences being non-productive. Roughly 5 DR-DQ haplotypes were handled as single units for association and clustering because linkage in the cohort was strong. HLA typing included class I and class II loci at four-digit resolution. Donor age, sex, ethnicity and CMV serostatus were collected together with the repertoire data. Besides the first cohort of around 670 subjects, a separate validation cohort made up of roughly 120 different subjects was used. In the later analysis, no new phenotypic data were used to find candidate immune exposures; instead, reliance was placed on TCR beta sequences and their occurrence across donors. Typing coverage differed by locus: A, B, C, DRB1 and DQB1 were typed in roughly 620-630 donors, DQA1 in about 510, DPA1 in some 600, and DPB1 in approximately 450. An early release that covered 500 to 800 HLA-typed donors contained approximately 300 gigabases of sequencing data and some 87 million unique TCR sequences. In an earlier analysis of about 590 of the donors, high-throughput TCR beta sequencing was used to judge whether each TCR beta V gene segment behaved as functional or pseudogenic. To predict cytomegalovirus infection status, the study brought together high-throughput TCR immunosequencing, statistical association of individual TCRs with disease status, and machine learning. A later genetic analysis used genome-wide SNP genotypes for about 60% of the 666 donors, treating that subset as a discovery cohort. Every repertoire in the discovery cohort had been generated on one and the same sequencing platform.

The germline V gene encodes CDR1 GTSNPN and CDR2 SVGIG (reference sequence). The CDR3 runs 16 residues from the cysteine to the phenylalanine. Only the CDR3 part of the read is kept: 48 bases, read in frame from the first base. V gives up 1 base and J gives up 1 base, and the segment between their germline ends measures 16 bases. Study-wide conclusions, independent of this receptor: Most TCR sequences were observed very rarely across donors, whereas some public TCRs were present in many individuals. In a later analysis, HLA-associated TCR beta chains were found to be more clonally expanded and to have lower generation probabilities than equally common non-associated chains. A further reported finding was that TCR beta sequences accurately predicted the HLA-A and HLA-B alleles for most subjects in the first cohort. A cluster of highly shared sequence variants was judged likely to be a technical artifact of the sequencing pipeline. In a later analysis, most CMV-associated TCR beta chains were found to appear HLA-restricted, with HLA associations seemingly driven largely by CMV exposure. A total of 150 to 200 TCR beta chains were listed by the study as associated with cytomegalovirus. In vitro tests confirmed that a few of the cytomegalovirus-associated TCR beta chains recognize cytomegalovirus antigens. According to a later analysis, parvovirus B19, influenza, CMV and Epstein-Barr virus appeared linked to several top co-occurrence clusters. Because HLA typing was unavailable for some donors at each locus, only the typed subset was used in association tests. The classifier was reported to diagnose cytomegalovirus status with high specificity and sensitivity in both the original and validation cohorts. Linkage disequilibrium might explain the correlated functional status among segregating V segments, but an unknown experimental factor could not be ruled out. According to a later genetic analysis, donors in an Asian-associated ancestry cluster had fewer N-insertions in productive TCRs than the roughly 700-donor mean. According to the authors, the approach could potentially be generalized to other disease states and immunological phenotypes. Sequencing depth was assumed to be roughly uniform across donors in the presence/absence analyses, though that assumption may not hold. An association between a missense DCLRE1C variant and V-gene and J-gene trimming of TCR beta chains was found in a later genetic analysis and replicated in an independent cohort. In a later analysis, around 17,000 TCR beta sequences were associated with specific HLA alleles at a false discovery rate of 0.05. Immune exposure information for the cohort was limited to CMV serostatus. Because counts were too low, roughly 17 rarely observed V segments, including chromosome 9 orphons, were left out of the earlier analysis of roughly 600 of the donors. This cohort had only TCR beta chains sequenced, and the lack of alpha or paired-chain data limited which features could be detected. A later analysis found that TCR association rates varied across HLA loci, with DRB1 alleles showing the most associated TCRs and HLA-C alleles the fewest. In an earlier analysis of under 600 of the donors, most TCR beta V segments were observed in productive rearrangements about 87% or about 30% of the time, broadly matching IMGT annotations. When HLA alleles, especially DR and DQ, strongly co-occurred, attributing TCR associations to individual alleles was difficult. The 87-base-pair reads could not distinguish some IMGT-functional V segments, including TRBV6-2 and TRBV6-3, so those segments were excluded.

The method behind the library was the immunoSEQ multiplex PCR assay. For the multiplex PCR, a mixture combining 60 forward primers for TCR Vbeta segments and 13 reverse primers for TCR Jbeta segments was used. Amplification of the CDR3 region of rearranged TCR beta genes was performed with a multiplex PCR assay on genomic DNA. On the Illumina HiSeq System, the amplified TCR beta libraries were sequenced as 87-base-pair reads. Processing in the source paper ran as follows. In a later analysis, 70 million to 95 million unique TCR beta chains were counted across the approximately 640 repertoires, and approximately 9.9 million of these chains were shared by at least two donors. A nearest-neighbor algorithm error-corrected the raw reads and collapsed the reads into unique sequences, merging closely related sequences to remove PCR and sequencing errors. CDR3 sequences were aligned to IMGT reference sequences to assign V, D and J gene segments. For a sequence to be retained, at least a six-nucleotide match to both a V gene segment and a J gene segment was required. Rearrangements were classified as productive when the CDR3 lacked stop codons and remained in frame with V and J, and all other rearrangements were classified as non-productive. Following IMGT convention, CDR3 was defined as the stretch from the second conserved V-encoded cysteine up to the conserved J-encoded phenylalanine. The earlier analysis of some 540 of the donors excluded any sequence lacking an unambiguous match to a single V gene segment. An earlier analysis of around 600 of the donors classified V segments as functional when productive rearrangements were above 56.7% and as segregating when the standard deviation between donors was above 5%. To diagnose cytomegalovirus status from the catalog of TCR beta chain sequences, a statistical classification framework was built. V and J gene assignment, in a later analysis, came from comparing TCR nucleotide sequences with IMGT/GENE-DB human TR gene sequences. In a later analysis, CDR3 sequences and most-parsimonious VDJ recombination scenarios were assigned using the TCRdist pipeline. In a later analysis, each TCR beta chain was defined by its CDR3 amino acid sequence together with its V-gene family, and reads without a unique V-gene family were excluded. As a way to deal with suspected cross-contamination and a sequencing artifact, a later analysis dropped 450 to 700 nucleotide sequences that were highly shared and had low generation probability. In a later analysis, a clonal expansion index for each public chain was calculated from normalized within-repertoire ranks of inferred template counts. A later analysis computed generation probabilities with a VDJ recombination model fitted to out-of-frame rearrangements, and checked the results against IGoR. Hypergeometric tests were used in a later analysis to score TCR-TCR, TCR-HLA and TCR-CMV co-occurrence, with a repertoire-size bias correction applied to the TCR pairs. In a later analysis, false discovery rates were estimated by permuting HLA or CMV assignments 20 times. In a later analysis, co-occurring TCRs were grouped using DBSCAN, with TCRdist sequence similarity added in when clustering inside HLA-allele-positive subsets. Repertoires with fewer than 30,000 or more than 120,000 public chains were left out of co-occurrence clustering, as were a handful of repertoires with anomalous nucleotide sharing. Imported from immuneACCESS, the table was reduced by TCRdb to in-frame sequences with V and J called. These copies leave out some clones; in studies compared against another copy, an unresolved V gene accounts for under half, and the cause of the remainder is not known. The D gene and trimming were derived from the DNA, and the V and J assignments and clone size from that table. This sample holds 170,000 or so clones; approximately 84% were observed only once. Of the sample, around 0.41% falls within the top ten clones.

In the case of this clone: Its binding antigen is unknown. The input lacks base qualities; no much larger clone sits a single base away.

The cohort was made up of around 720 healthy bone marrow donors. At the time of sampling, every cohort member was nominally healthy, though immune exposures that went unrecorded were likely present. The donor was CMV seronegative and belonged to the group of 352 seronegative cohort members. Every donor gave a peripheral blood sample, and the peripheral blood mononuclear cells from that sample were used for TCR beta sequencing. The Qiagen DNeasy Blood Extraction Kit was used to extract genomic DNA from the blood cell samples. The sequence joins TRBV30 to TRBJ1-2; TRBD1 is a possible D gene, resting on 5 matching bases. This receptor was taken from a boy aged 2-15 years in good health and CMV-seronegative. Sequenced sample: PBMCs. The CDR3 sequence is CAWSDPFTGYNYGYTF. Here is the DNA: TGTGCCTGGAGTGACCCATTTACAGGTTATAACTATGGCTACACCTTC. The CDR3, completed at both ends by the reference TRBV30 and TRBJ1-2 genes, gives the full variable domain SQTIHQWPATLVQPVGSPLSLECTVEGTSNPNLYWYRQAAGRGLQLLFYSVGIGQISSEVPQNLSASRPQDRQFILSSKKLLLSDSGFYLCAWSDPFTGYNYGYTFGSGTRLTVV.